The source of this T cell receptor beta chain is a study of a mutant IDH1 vaccine in newly diagnosed glioma. Background on the study: The study started vaccination 4-6 weeks after radiotherapy alone, or with temozolomide cycles. Patients were pretreated with radiotherapy, temozolomide, or both, mostly both. Visit timing is recorded as week 35 for V12 and week 47 for V13.

This clone is labeled as medium-sized. The antigen is not known. Data came from immunoSEQ multiplex PCR; TCRdb stores just in-frame clones and leaves some out. The sample gives 30,000 or so clones, roughly 79% of which show up once; about 9.3% is in the top ten. Time point here: week 35, safety follow-up. One vaccine dose held 300 ug of mutant IDH1 20-mer peptide and came with topical imiquimod. Each astrocytoma in the donors was new, WHO grade 3 or 4, IDH1-mutant and ATRX-lost. J gave up 3 bases and V 2 bases, and 7 bases lay outside the gene matches. The CDR3 is 15 residues long. The germline V gene has CDR1 ENHRY and CDR2 SYGVKD.

The J gene is TRBJ2-7, the V gene TRBV10-3; 7 bases agree with TRBD1. The TCR was taken from a woman in her twenties or thirties with glioma. Some clones in this sample may be carry-over from other donors' samples. The input for sequencing was PBMCs, taken from a glioma patient whose treatment included an IDH1 peptide vaccine. This CDR3 reads CAISEVGQRNYEQYF. CDR3 DNA: TGTGCCATCAGTGAGGTGGGACAGAGAAACTACGAGCAGTACTTC.